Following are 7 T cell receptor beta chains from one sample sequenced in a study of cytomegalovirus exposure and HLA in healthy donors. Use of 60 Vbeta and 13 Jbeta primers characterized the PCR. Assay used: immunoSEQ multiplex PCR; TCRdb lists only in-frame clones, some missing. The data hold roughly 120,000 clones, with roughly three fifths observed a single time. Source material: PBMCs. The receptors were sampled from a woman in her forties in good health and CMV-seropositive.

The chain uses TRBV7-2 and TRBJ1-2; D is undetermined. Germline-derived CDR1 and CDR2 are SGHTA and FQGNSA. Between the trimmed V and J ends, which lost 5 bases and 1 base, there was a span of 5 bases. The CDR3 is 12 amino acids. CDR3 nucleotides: TGTGCCAGCAGCCACAATAACTATGGCTACACCTTC. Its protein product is CASSHNNYGYTF.

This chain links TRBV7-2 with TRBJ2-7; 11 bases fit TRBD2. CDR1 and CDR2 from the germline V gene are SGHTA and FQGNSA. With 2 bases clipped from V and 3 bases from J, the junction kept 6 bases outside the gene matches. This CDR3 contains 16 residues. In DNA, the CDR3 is TGTGCCAGCAGCTTACCTCTAGCGGGAGGATTCTACGAGCAGTACTTC. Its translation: CASSLPLAGGFYEQYF.

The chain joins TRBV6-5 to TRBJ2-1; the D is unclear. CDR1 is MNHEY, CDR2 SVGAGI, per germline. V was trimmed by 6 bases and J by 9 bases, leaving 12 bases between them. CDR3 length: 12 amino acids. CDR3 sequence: CASRSFSSEQFF. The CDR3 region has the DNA TGTGCCAGCAGATCTTTTTCTTCTGAGCAGTTCTTC.

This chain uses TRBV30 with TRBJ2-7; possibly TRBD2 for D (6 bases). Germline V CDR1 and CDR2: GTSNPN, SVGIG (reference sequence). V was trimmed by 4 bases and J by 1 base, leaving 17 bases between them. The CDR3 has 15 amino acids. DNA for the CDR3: TGTGCCTGGAACCCGAATAGCGGACTATCCTACGAGCAGTACTTC. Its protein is CAWNPNSGLSYEQYF.

This CDR3 reads CASSSSSRQYNEQFF. The CDR3 DNA reads TGTGCCAGCAGCAGTAGTAGCAGACAGTACAATGAGCAGTTCTTC. The gene calls are TRBV9 and TRBJ2-1; D possibly corresponds to TRBD1 (5 bases). The CDR3 is 15 amino acids. Germline V gene sequence: CDR1 SGDLS, CDR2 YYNGEE. V was trimmed by 4 bases and J by 4 bases, leaving 15 bases between them.

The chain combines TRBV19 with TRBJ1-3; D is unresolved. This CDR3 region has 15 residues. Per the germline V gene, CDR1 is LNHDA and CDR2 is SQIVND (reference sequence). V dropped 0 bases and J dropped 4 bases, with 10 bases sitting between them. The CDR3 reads CASSIELVAGNTIYF. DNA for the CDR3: TGTGCCAGTAGTATAGAGCTGGTTGCGGGAAACACCATATATTTT.

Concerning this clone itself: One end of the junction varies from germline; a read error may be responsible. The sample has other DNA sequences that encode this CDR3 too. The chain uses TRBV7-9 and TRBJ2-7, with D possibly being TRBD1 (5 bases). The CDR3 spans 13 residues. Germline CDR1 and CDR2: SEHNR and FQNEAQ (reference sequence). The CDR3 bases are TGTTCCAGCAGCGCGGACACGGCCTACGAGCAGTACTTC. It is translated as CSSSADTAYEQYF.